This T cell receptor (beta chain) was obtained from a study of T-cell reconstitution after alpha-beta-depleted transplantation in children. Study results and limitations: From surviving recipient T cells and thymic progenitors came the high day-60 TCRbeta diversity observed in some patients. The origin of alpha-beta T cells about two months after transplant was reportedly several hundred expanded graft clones.

The germline CDR1 and CDR2 sequences are SGHVS and FNYEAQ. J gave up 6 bases and V 5 bases, and 14 bases lay outside the gene matches. The length of the CDR3 is 16 residues. A TCRbeta library incorporating unique molecular identifiers was prepared. Each CDR3 protein gets one entry after TCRdb re-called the PCR reads with MiXCR. This table has some 80,000 distinct CDR3 sequences, 18% appearing once. In the case of this clonotype: No antigen is known for it.

The TCR sequence derives from a male patient between 2 and 9 years old who had a stem cell transplant for acute lymphoblastic leukemia, so the T cells may come from the graft donor. Sequences were derived from PBMCs, mostly from graft donor cells, sampled 360 days after TCRalphabeta/CD19-depleted stem cell transplant. V usage is TRBV7-6 and J usage is TRBJ2-7, with 9 bases fitting TRBD2. The CDR3 here is CASSPQGREGRSEQYF. The CDR3 DNA reads TGTGCCAGCAGCCCCCAGGGGCGGGAGGGCCGCTCCGAGCAGTACTTC.